Shown below are 18 T cell receptor beta chains from a single sample sequenced in a study of shared clonotypes between healthy human individuals. The assay was immunoSEQ multiplex PCR, and TCRdb's table has in-frame clones only and misses some. The data contain about 660,000 clones, around 72% of them singletons. The sequenced sample was memory CD4+ T cells sorted from blood. Documented subset: CD45RA-negative fraction. The receptor source for this set is a woman aged 25-40 years in good health.

This clone was found a few times. The genes are TRBV27 and TRBJ1-1; D is uncertain. The V end was cut by 1 base, the J end by 6 bases, with 12 bases between. The germline gives CDR1 MNHEY, CDR2 SMNVEV (reference sequence). This CDR3 is 14 amino acids long. CDR3 sequence reads: CASSLYREGAEAFF. DNA of the CDR3: TGTGCCAGCAGTTTATATAGGGAAGGCGCTGAAGCTTTCTTT.

CDR3 in amino acids: CASMVNTQYF. The DNA of the CDR3 is TGTGCTAGTATGGTTAATACGCAGTATTTT. V usage is TRBV12-5 and J usage is TRBJ2-3; D call uncertain. The germline V and J ends were trimmed by 8 bases and 7 bases, with 7 bases remaining between them. CDR3 size: 10 residues. Germline V gene data show CDR1 as LGHNT and CDR2 as FRNRAP.

This clone has only a few counts. The chain employs TRBV6-5 and TRBJ2-3, with unresolved D. V lost 2 bases to trimming and J lost 0 bases, with 9 bases between them. Germline lookup yields CDR1 MNHEY and CDR2 SVGAGI. The CDR3 extends over 15 amino acids. CDR3 loop: CASSYRSASTDTQYF. For the CDR3, the DNA is TGTGCCAGCAGTTACCGCAGCGCGAGCACAGATACGCAGTATTTT.

J is TRBJ2-2 and V is TRBV5-6; D is ambiguous. This CDR3 has 14 amino acids. Trimming pared 4 bases from V and 2 bases from J, leaving 9 bases between. Germline lookup yields CDR1 SGHDT and CDR2 YYEEEE. In DNA form, the CDR3 reads TGTGCCAGCAGCGAGAACCCTAACACCGGGGAGCTGTTTTTT. It specifies CASSENPNTGELFF. Full variable domain (outside the CDR3, taken from reference TRBV5-6 and TRBJ2-2): DAGVTQSPTHLIKTRGQQVTLRCSPKSGHDTVSWYQQALGQGPQFIFQYYEEEERQRGNFPDRFSGHQFPNYSSELNVNALLLGDSALYLCASSENPNTGELFFGEGSRLTVL.

This clone was recorded a few times. The chain joins TRBV5-1 to TRBJ2-7; D uncertain. The V end was cut by 0 bases, the J end by 0 bases, with 7 bases between. The CDR3 length is 14 residues. Germline V CDR1 and CDR2: SGHRS, YFSETQ. Written as DNA, the CDR3 is TGCGCCAGCAGCTTGGACATCGCCTCCTACGAGCAGTACTTC. Protein sequence: CASSLDIASYEQYF.

The V call is TRBV7-2, the J call TRBJ1-3; D is unclear. Germline CDR1 is SGHTA and CDR2 is FQGNSA. The CDR3 runs 15 residues. V was pared by 5 bases and J by 4 bases, with 15 bases between. CDR3 bases: TGTGCCAGCAGCCCCCGAGAAGCTGGGGGAAACACCATATATTTT. It yields the protein CASSPREAGGNTIYF.

The genes are TRBV19 and TRBJ1-1; D is perhaps TRBD1 (6 bases). Trimming cost V 4 bases and J 6 bases, with 15 bases left between them. Looked up from germline, CDR1 is LNHDA and CDR2 is SQIVND (reference sequence). This CDR3 region has 14 residues. CDR3 sequence (DNA): TGTGCCAGTAGTAACCGGGACAAACTCTCTGAAGCTTTCTTT. The encoded protein is CASSNRDKLSEAFF.

V gene TRBV27 combines with J gene TRBJ2-7, with D perhaps being TRBD1 or TRBD2 (5 bases each). There are 14 residues in the CDR3. Germline V CDR1 and CDR2: MNHEY, SMNVEV (reference sequence). Between the trimmed V and J ends, which lost 6 bases and 1 base, there was a span of 13 bases. CDR3 sequence: CASRDSGGSYEQYF. The CDR3 DNA is TGTGCCAGCAGAGACAGCGGCGGGTCCTACGAGCAGTACTTC.

This chain joins TRBV11-2 and TRBJ1-4, with D unclear. CDR1 and CDR2 from the germline V gene are SGHAT and FQNNGV. The germline V and J ends were trimmed by 5 bases and 0 bases, with 10 bases remaining between them. This CDR3 region has 15 residues. CDR3 amino acids: CASSPSLTTNEKLFF. The CDR3 DNA is TGTGCCAGCAGCCCATCCCTCACAACTAATGAAAAACTGTTTTTT.

This chain connects TRBV27 to TRBJ2-7; tentative D call: TRBD2 (5 bases). Germline lookup yields CDR1 MNHEY and CDR2 SMNVEV (reference sequence). V dropped 6 bases and J dropped 2 bases, with 11 bases sitting between them. The CDR3 sequence is 13 residues long. The CDR3 DNA sequence: TGTGCCAGCAGCCAGACCGGGGCCTACGAGCAGTACTTC. This sequence encodes CASSQTGAYEQYF.

This clone showed up just a few times. The chain carries TRBV7-2 and TRBJ2-7; D is possibly TRBD1 (6 bases). V lost 11 bases to trimming and J lost 2 bases, with 10 bases between them. The CDR3 length is 11 residues. Germline-derived CDR1 and CDR2 are SGHTA and FQGNSA. CDR3 amino acids: CAERTAYEQYF. The CDR3 bases are TGTGCCGAAAGGACAGCCTACGAGCAGTACTTC.

The rearrangement joins TRBV27 to TRBJ2-4, with TRBD1 matching 9 bases. CDR3 length equals 15 residues. V dropped 3 bases and J dropped 6; count of bases not matched to a gene: 6. Germline assignment: CDR1 MNHEY and CDR2 SMNVEV (reference sequence). The CDR3 is CASSFAVQGANIQYF. The CDR3 nucleotides are TGTGCCAGCAGTTTCGCCGTACAGGGGGCAAACATTCAGTACTTC.

This chain uses TRBV10-3 with TRBJ2-1, with D possibly being TRBD1 (7 bases). Trimming stripped 4 bases from V and 7 bases from J, with 20 bases between. Germline loops: CDR1 ENHRY, CDR2 SYGVKD. CDR3 length equals 16 residues. The CDR3 sequence: CAISGRDSLARNEQFF. CDR3 nucleotides: TGTGCCATCAGTGGTCGGGACAGCCTAGCGCGTAATGAGCAGTTCTTC.

This clone was recorded once. This chain connects TRBV5-1 to TRBJ1-4, with D possibly being TRBD1 (5 bases). The CDR3 is 14 residues long. Trimming took off 6 bases at V and 4 bases at J, with 13 bases between the two ends. Germline V gives CDR1 SGHRS, CDR2 YFSETQ. In nucleotides, the CDR3 is TGCGCCAGCACCCAGGACACTTTTAATGAAAAACTGTTTTTT. Translation: CASTQDTFNEKLFF.

This clone was seen more than once but under ten times. The chain has TRBV18 and TRBJ2-6; tentatively, D is TRBD2 (5 bases). The germline gives CDR1 KGHSH, CDR2 LQKENI. V was cut by 6 bases and J by 2 bases, with 17 bases left in between. The CDR3 extends over 17 amino acids. DNA for the CDR3: TGTGCCAGCTCCCCAAAGGACGGGGATCCTGGGGCCAACGTCCTGACTTTC. Translation: CASSPKDGDPGANVLTF.

The genes are TRBV5-1 and TRBJ2-7; a possible D gene is TRBD1 (6 bases). Looked up from germline, CDR1 is SGHRS and CDR2 is YFSETQ. Trimming cost V 4 bases and J 0 bases, with 14 bases left between them. The CDR3 totals 15 residues. CDR3 protein: CASSETGTPSYEQYF. Written as DNA, the CDR3 is TGCGCCAGCAGCGAAACCGGGACACCCTCCTACGAGCAGTACTTC.

The chain employs TRBV10-3 and TRBJ1-1, with TRBD1 matching 10 bases. The V gene's germline CDR1 is ENHRY and CDR2 SYGVKD. This CDR3 region has 20 residues. J was trimmed by 0 bases and V by 8 bases; bases with no gene match: 21. CDR3 protein: CAIAPGQGNPKTHMNTEAFF. CDR3 sequence (DNA): TGTGCCATCGCACCGGGACAGGGGAATCCAAAGACTCATATGAACACTGAAGCTTTCTTT.

At least ten counts were recorded for this clone. This chain joins TRBV19 and TRBJ2-7, with unresolved D. The V gene's germline CDR1 is LNHDA and CDR2 SQIVND (reference sequence). The length of the CDR3 is 13 residues. Deletions cut 2 bases from V and 4 bases from J, with 9 bases between. Here the CDR3 reads CASSISLQYEQYF. In DNA form, the CDR3 reads TGTGCCAGTAGTATATCCCTTCAATACGAGCAGTACTTC.